This T cell receptor beta chain was retrieved from a study of graft-versus-host responses after intestinal transplantation. Whole-study context: Grafts were multivisceral, liver-intestinal, or isolated intestinal. All recipients were given anti-thymocyte globulin induction, and tacrolimus and steroids were then administered for about three years.

Data came from immunoSEQ multiplex PCR; TCRdb stores just in-frame clones and leaves some out. The data hold about 97,000 clones, with about nine tenths observed a single time. Overall study results and limits: Recipient-marrow GvH clones were detected, some having first appeared in ileum or blood.

This CDR3 has 15 residues. The germline V and J ends were trimmed by 4 bases and 3 bases, with 15 bases remaining between them. Germline values: CDR1 LGHNA, CDR2 YNFKEQ. In regard to this clone: Its antigen is as yet unknown.

The sequence was obtained from a human donor who was the organ donor for an intestinal transplant. The sample in question was unstimulated CD4+ T cells sorted from spleen or lymph node cells, obtained before transplant. The V gene is TRBV4-2, the J gene TRBJ2-5; TRBD1 might be the D (6 bases). The CDR3 is CASSPGLGAKETQYF. In DNA form, the CDR3 reads TGTGCCAGCAGCCCCGGATTGGGGGCCAAAGAGACCCAGTACTTC.